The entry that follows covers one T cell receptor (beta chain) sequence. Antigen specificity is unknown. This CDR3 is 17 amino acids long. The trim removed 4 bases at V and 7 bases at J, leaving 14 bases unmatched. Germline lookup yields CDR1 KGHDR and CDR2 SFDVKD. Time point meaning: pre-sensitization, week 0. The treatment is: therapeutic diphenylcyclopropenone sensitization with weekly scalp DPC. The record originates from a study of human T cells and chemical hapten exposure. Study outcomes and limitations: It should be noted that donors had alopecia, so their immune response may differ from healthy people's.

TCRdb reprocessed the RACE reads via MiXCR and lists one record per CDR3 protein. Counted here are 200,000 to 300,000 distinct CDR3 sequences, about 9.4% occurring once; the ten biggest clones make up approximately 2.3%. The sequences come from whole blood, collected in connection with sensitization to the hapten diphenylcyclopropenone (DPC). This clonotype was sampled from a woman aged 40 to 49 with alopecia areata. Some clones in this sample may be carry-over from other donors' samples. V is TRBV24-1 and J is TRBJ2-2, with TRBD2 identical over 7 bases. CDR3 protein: CATSDPWGGDSGGELFF. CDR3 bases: TGTGCCACCAGTGACCCATGGGGAGGGGATAGCGGCGGGGAGCTGTTTTTT.